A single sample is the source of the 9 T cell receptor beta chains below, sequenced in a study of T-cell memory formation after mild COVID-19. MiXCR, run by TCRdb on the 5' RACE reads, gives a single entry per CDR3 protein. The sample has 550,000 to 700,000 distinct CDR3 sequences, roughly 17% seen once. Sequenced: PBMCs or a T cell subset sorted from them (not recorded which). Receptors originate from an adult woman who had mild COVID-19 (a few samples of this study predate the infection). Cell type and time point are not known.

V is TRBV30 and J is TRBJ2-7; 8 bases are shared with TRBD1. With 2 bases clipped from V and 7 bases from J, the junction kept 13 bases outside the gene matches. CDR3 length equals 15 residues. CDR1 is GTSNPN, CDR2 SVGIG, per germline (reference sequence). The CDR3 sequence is CAWSQPGQVFYEQYF. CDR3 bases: TGTGCCTGGAGTCAACCGGGACAGGTCTTCTATGAGCAGTACTTC.

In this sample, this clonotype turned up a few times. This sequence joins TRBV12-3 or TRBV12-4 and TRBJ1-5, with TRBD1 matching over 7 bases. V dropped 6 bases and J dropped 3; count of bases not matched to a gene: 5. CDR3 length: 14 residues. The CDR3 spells CASRATGVNQPQHF. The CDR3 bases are TGTGCCAGCAGAGCTACAGGGGTCAATCAGCCCCAGCATTTT.

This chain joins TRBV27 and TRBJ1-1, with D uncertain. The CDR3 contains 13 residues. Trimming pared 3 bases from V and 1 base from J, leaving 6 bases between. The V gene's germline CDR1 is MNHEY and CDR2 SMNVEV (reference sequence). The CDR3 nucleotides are TGTGCCAGCAGTTTCAAGGCGAACACTGAAGCTTTCTTT. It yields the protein CASSFKANTEAFF.

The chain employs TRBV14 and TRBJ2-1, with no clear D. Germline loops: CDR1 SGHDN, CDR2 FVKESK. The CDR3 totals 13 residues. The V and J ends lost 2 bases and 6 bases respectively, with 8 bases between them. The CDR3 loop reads CASSQLQRNEQFF. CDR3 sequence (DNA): TGTGCCAGCAGCCAATTACAGCGCAATGAGCAGTTCTTC.

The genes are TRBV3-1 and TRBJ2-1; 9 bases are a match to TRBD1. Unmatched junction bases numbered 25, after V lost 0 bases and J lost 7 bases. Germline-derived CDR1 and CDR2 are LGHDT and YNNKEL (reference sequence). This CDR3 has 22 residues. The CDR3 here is CASSQDRDARTGARWRANEQFF. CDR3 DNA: TGTGCCAGCAGCCAAGATCGAGATGCCAGGACAGGGGCCCGCTGGAGGGCTAATGAGCAGTTCTTC.

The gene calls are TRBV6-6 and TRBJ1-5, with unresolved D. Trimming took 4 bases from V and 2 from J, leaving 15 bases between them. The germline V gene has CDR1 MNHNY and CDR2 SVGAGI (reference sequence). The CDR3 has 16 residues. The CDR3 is CASSSGFGKGNQPQHF. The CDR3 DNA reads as TGTGCCAGCAGTTCGGGCTTCGGAAAGGGCAATCAGCCCCAGCATTTT.

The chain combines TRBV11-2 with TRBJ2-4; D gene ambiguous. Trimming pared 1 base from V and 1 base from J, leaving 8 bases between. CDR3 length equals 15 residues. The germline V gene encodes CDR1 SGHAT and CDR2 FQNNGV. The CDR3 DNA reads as TGTGCCAGCAGCTTAGGGCTATTTGCCAAAAACATTCAGTACTTC. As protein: CASSLGLFAKNIQYF.

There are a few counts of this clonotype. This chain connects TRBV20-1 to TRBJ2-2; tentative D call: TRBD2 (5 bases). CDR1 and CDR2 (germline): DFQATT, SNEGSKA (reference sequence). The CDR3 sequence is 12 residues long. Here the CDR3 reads CMAAGNTGELFF. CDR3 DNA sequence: TGCATGGCTGCGGGGAACACCGGGGAGCTGTTTTTT.

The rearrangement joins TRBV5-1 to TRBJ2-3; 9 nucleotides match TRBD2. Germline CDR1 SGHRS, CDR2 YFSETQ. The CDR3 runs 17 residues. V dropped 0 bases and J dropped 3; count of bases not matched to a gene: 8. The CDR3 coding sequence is TGCGCCAGCAGCTTGGCCAAGTCTAGCGGGACGACAGATACGCAGTATTTT. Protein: CASSLAKSSGTTDTQYF.